This TCR beta chain emerged from a study of cytomegalovirus exposure and HLA in healthy donors. Notes on the study in general: Later analysis revealed greater clonal expansion in HLA-associated TCR beta chains than in equally common others. High specificity and sensitivity for cytomegalovirus status were reported for the classifier. 16,951 TCR beta sequences were associated with HLA alleles at 0.05 false discovery rate in a later analysis.

There are a few counts of this clone. Its antigen is currently unknown. The PCR was carried out with 60 Vbeta primers and 13 Jbeta primers. Clones were sequenced by immunoSEQ multiplex PCR, and TCRdb holds only the in-frame ones, with some missing. This repertoire shows 130,000 or so clones, about 80% found once; its top ten account for more than 1.4%. The germline CDR1 and CDR2 sequences are LGHNA and YNFKEQ. CDR3 length: 14 amino acids. V was trimmed by 1 base and J by 2 bases, leaving 7 bases between them. This rearrangement joins TRBV4-2 to TRBJ2-3; unclear D gene. This TCR came from a woman between 18 and 29 years old in good health and CMV-seronegative. The sequenced material came from PBMCs. The CDR3: CASSQGDYTDTQYF. CDR3 sequence (DNA): TGTGCCAGCAGCCAAGGAGATTACACAGATACGCAGTATTTT.